One and the same sample provided the 17 T cell receptor beta chains below, sequenced in a study of shared clonotypes between healthy human individuals. TCRdb's copy holds only in-frame clones and misses some; the assay was immunoSEQ multiplex PCR. The repertoire consists of approximately 500,000 clones, with about 96% occurring once and the leading ten covering less than 0.06%. The sequencing sample was made of naive CD4+ T cells sorted from blood. Subset defined: CD45RA+ positively selected. Receptors originate from a woman in her 30s in good health.

This clone came up once. The chain uses TRBV4-1 and TRBJ2-3, with unresolved D. Trimming stripped 2 bases from V and 6 bases from J, with 21 bases between. CDR1 is MGHRA and CDR2 is YSYEKL in the germline V gene. The CDR3 sequence is 17 residues long. The CDR3: CASSQLTAPANGDTQYF. The CDR3 nucleotides are TGCGCCAGCAGCCAACTTACAGCGCCTGCCAACGGTGATACGCAGTATTTT.

J is TRBJ1-4 and V is TRBV6-4; perhaps TRBD1 as D (5 bases). Trimming shortened V by 3 bases and J by 7 bases, and 18 bases separated the two germline ends. CDR1 is MRHNA, CDR2 SNTAGT, per germline. CDR3 length: 16 amino acids. The CDR3 reads CASSEGKGDVGEKLFF. CDR3 in DNA: TGTGCCAGCAGTGAAGGGAAAGGGGACGTGGGTGAAAAACTGTTTTTT.

The V and J genes are TRBV4-2 and TRBJ2-5; 13 nucleotides agree with TRBD2. Germline V gene sequence: CDR1 LGHNA, CDR2 YNFKEQ. There are 17 residues in the CDR3. The V gene end was trimmed by 3 bases and the J gene end by 5 bases; junction bases not matched to a gene: 9. The CDR3 region is CASSHGTSGRAGETQYF. Here the CDR3 DNA reads TGTGCCAGCAGCCACGGCACTAGCGGGAGGGCCGGGGAGACCCAGTACTTC.

The gene calls are TRBV4-1 and TRBJ1-1; tentatively, D is TRBD1 (5 bases). The germline gives CDR1 MGHRA, CDR2 YSYEKL. V gave up 1 base and J gave up 0 bases, with 15 bases separating them. The length of the CDR3 is 17 residues. The CDR3 region is CASSQGGLGVMNTEAFF. The CDR3, as DNA: TGCGCCAGCAGCCAAGGGGGTTTGGGGGTCATGAACACTGAAGCTTTCTTT.

The chain carries TRBV6-5 and TRBJ2-2, with D perhaps matching TRBD2 (5 bases). From germline, CDR1 is MNHEY and CDR2 SVGAGI. CDR3 length: 15 residues. The V and J ends lost 6 bases and 7 bases respectively, with 18 bases between them. In nucleotides, the CDR3 is TGTGCCAGCAGCCGCTCCTATAGCGAGGTCGGGGAGCTGTTTTTT. Translating gives CASSRSYSEVGELFF.

The chain combines TRBV30 with TRBJ2-7; 7 positions match TRBD1. CDR3 length: 15 amino acids. The V gene end was trimmed by 0 bases and the J gene end by 2 bases; junction bases not matched to a gene: 7. Germline lookup yields CDR1 GTSNPN and CDR2 SVGIG (reference sequence). The CDR3 here is CAWSVRTGAAYEQYF. Here the CDR3 DNA reads TGTGCCTGGAGTGTACGAACAGGGGCCGCCTACGAGCAGTACTTC.

V is TRBV18 and J is TRBJ2-7, with 8 bases matching TRBD2. The germline V gene has CDR1 KGHSH and CDR2 LQKENI. The CDR3 totals 14 residues. The V and J ends lost 3 bases and 2 bases, in that order; junction bases with no gene match: 3. The CDR3 here is CASSPAGGTYEQYF. The CDR3 nucleotides read TGTGCCAGCTCACCCGCGGGGGGAACCTACGAGCAGTACTTC.

The chain employs TRBV11-2 and TRBJ2-5; TRBD2 is a possible D gene (6 bases). Trimming cost V 6 bases and J 5 bases, with 22 bases left between them. The CDR3 runs to 16 residues. The germline V gene encodes CDR1 SGHAT and CDR2 FQNNGV. DNA for the CDR3: TGTGCCAGCAGGAACGGACGGTTTGGGGGGTCGGAGACCCAGTACTTC. It encodes CASRNGRFGGSETQYF.

The CDR3 loop is CAVGTASGNTIYF. CDR3 DNA sequence: TGTGCCGTAGGGACAGCCTCTGGAAACACCATATATTTT. The rearrangement uses TRBV2 and TRBJ1-3, with 7 bases aligning to TRBD1. V trimming: 11 bases; J trimming: 0 bases; junction bases outside the gene matches: 4. Germline-derived CDR1 and CDR2 are SNHLY and FYNNEI. The CDR3 spans 13 residues.

Note on this clone: Other DNA sequences of this sample code for an identical CDR3. The rearrangement joins TRBV6-5 to TRBJ1-1; D call uncertain. The V end lost 0 bases, the J end lost 1 base, and 6 bases lay between the germline ends. This CDR3 is built from 14 residues. Germline V gene sequence: CDR1 MNHEY, CDR2 SVGAGI. As DNA, the CDR3 is TGTGCCAGCAGTTACTCCGTCTCGAACACTGAAGCTTTCTTT. Protein sequence: CASSYSVSNTEAFF.

The chain recombines TRBV19 with TRBJ2-2; 10 bases fit TRBD1. Unmatched junction bases numbered 8, after V lost 3 bases and J lost 4 bases. The CDR3 is 17 amino acids. Germline V CDR1 and CDR2: LNHDA, SQIVND (reference sequence). The CDR3 coding sequence is TGTGCCAGTAGTATTTGGGACAGGGGAGTCTTCACCGGGGAGCTGTTTTTT. This gives the protein CASSIWDRGVFTGELFF.

V gene TRBV6-1 combines with J gene TRBJ1-3; D call uncertain. CDR1 and CDR2 from the germline V gene are MNHNS and SASEGT. Trimming took off 8 bases at V and 0 bases at J, with 14 bases between the two ends. This CDR3 comprises 15 residues. CDR3 coding DNA: TGTGCCAGCCCTCTCGACCCGACCTCTGGAAACACCATATATTTT. As protein: CASPLDPTSGNTIYF.

The J gene is TRBJ2-3, the V gene TRBV5-4, with D possibly being TRBD1 (7 bases). CDR1 is SGHNT and CDR2 is YYREEE in the germline V gene (reference sequence). The CDR3 runs 20 residues. Deletions cut 5 bases from V and 0 bases from J, with 28 bases between. The CDR3 sequence: CASSGGTEVVRISSTDTQYF. CDR3 DNA: TGTGCCAGCAGTGGGGGGACAGAAGTAGTTCGGATTTCTAGCACAGATACGCAGTATTTT. The full variable domain, completed using reference TRBV5-4 and TRBJ2-3, is ETGVTQSPTHLIKTRGQQVTLRCSSQSGHNTVSWYQQALGQGPQFIFQYYREEENGRGNFPPRFSGLQFPNYSSELNVNALELDDSALYLCASSGGTEVVRISSTDTQYFGPGTRLTVL.

This chain joins TRBV7-8 and TRBJ2-7; 11 bases map to TRBD2. The germline V gene has CDR1 SGHVS and CDR2 FQNEAQ. V shed 7 bases, J shed 5 bases, and the junction held 4 bases outside the gene matches. The CDR3 is 13 residues long. The CDR3 here is CASNLAGGNEQYF. The CDR3 coding sequence is TGTGCCAGCAACCTAGCGGGAGGAAACGAGCAGTACTTC.

This chain joins TRBV2 and TRBJ2-3; a possible D gene is TRBD2 (6 bases). From germline, CDR1 is SNHLY and CDR2 FYNNEI. V shed 7 bases and J shed 5 bases, with 13 bases lying between them. The CDR3 is 13 amino acids. The CDR3 reads CASTPRGLDTQYF. CDR3 bases: TGTGCCAGCACCCCTCGGGGGTTAGATACGCAGTATTTT.

This chain connects TRBV7-9 to TRBJ2-7; 7 bases map to TRBD2. Germline V CDR1 and CDR2: SEHNR, FQNEAQ (reference sequence). There are 13 residues in the CDR3. The CDR3 sequence: CASSLAVAYEQYF. CDR3 DNA: TGTGCTAGCTCCCTAGCGGTAGCCTACGAGCAGTACTTC.

V usage is TRBV7-2 and J usage is TRBJ2-5; 10 bases are shared with TRBD1. J was trimmed by 4 bases and V by 3 bases; bases with no gene match: 5. The CDR3 has 15 amino acids. Germline V CDR1 and CDR2: SGHTA, FQGNSA. Here the CDR3 reads CASSFIGDRGETQYF. The CDR3 DNA is TGTGCCAGCAGCTTTATAGGGGACAGGGGAGAGACCCAGTACTTC.